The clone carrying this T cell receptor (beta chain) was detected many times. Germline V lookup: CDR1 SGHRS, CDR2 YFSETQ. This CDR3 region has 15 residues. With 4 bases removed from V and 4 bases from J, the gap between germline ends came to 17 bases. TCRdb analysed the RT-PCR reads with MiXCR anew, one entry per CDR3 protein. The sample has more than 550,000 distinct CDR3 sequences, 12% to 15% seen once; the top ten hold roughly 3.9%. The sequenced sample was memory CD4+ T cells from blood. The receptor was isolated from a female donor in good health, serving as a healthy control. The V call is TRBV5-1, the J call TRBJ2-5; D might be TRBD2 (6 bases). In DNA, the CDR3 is TGCGCCAGCAGCATGGGACTTAGCGGAGGAGAGACCCAGTACTTC. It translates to CASSMGLSGGETQYF.